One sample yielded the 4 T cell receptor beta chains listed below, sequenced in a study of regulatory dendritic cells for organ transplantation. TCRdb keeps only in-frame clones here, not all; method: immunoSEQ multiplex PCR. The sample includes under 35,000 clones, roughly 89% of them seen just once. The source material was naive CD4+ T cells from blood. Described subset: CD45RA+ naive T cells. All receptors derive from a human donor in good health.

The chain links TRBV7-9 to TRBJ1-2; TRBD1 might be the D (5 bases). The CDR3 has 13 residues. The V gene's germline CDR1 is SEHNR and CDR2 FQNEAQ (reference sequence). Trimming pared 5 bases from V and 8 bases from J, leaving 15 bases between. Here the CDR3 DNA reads TGTGCCAGCAGCCTAAGTGGGGCTTCGGGCTACACCTTC. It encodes CASSLSGASGYTF.

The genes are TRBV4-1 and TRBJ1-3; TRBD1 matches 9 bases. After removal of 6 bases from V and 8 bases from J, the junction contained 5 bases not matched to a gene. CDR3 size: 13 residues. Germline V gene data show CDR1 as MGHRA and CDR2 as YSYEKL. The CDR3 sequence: CASRGQGMDTIYF. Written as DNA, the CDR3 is TGCGCCAGCAGGGGACAGGGTATGGACACCATATATTTT.

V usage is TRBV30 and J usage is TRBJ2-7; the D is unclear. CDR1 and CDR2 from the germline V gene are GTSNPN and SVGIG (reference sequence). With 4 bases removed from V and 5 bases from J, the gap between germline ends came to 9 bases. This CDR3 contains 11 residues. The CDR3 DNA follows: TGTGCCTGGACGCGGTCGGACGAGCAGTACTTC. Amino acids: CAWTRSDEQYF.

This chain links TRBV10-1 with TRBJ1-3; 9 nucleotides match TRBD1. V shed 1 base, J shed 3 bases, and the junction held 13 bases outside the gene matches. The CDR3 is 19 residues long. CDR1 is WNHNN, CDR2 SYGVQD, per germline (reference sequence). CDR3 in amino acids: CASSEFQTGGRFFGNTIYF. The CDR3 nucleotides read TGCGCCAGCAGTGAGTTTCAGACAGGGGGACGCTTCTTTGGAAACACCATATATTTT.